The clone carrying this T cell receptor (beta chain) was detected only once. Its antigen is as yet unknown. The sample belongs to a study of EBV T-cell therapy then PD-1 blockade in nasopharyngeal carcinoma. This CDR3 comprises 14 residues. Trimming removed 7 bases from V and 6 bases from J, with 15 bases in between. The germline CDR1 and CDR2 sequences are SEHNR and FQNEAQ (reference sequence). Time point meaning: 266 days after commencement of treatment, after nivolumab therapy. Specified treatment: AdE1-LMPpoly-expanded autologous EBV-specific T-cell therapy followed by anti-PD-1 nivolumab. Clones were read by immunoSEQ multiplex PCR, and TCRdb kept only the in-frame ones, dropping some. The repertoire holds about 20,000 clones, with around 84% as singletons.

The V gene is TRBV7-9, the J gene TRBJ2-2; D might be TRBD1 (6 bases). The source of this sequence is a man between 35 and 55 years old with nasopharyngeal carcinoma. Sequences were derived from CD8+ T cells from blood, sampled around day 300 from a patient whose treatment included autologous EBV-specific T cells and nivolumab. The CDR3: CASKQGLVAGELFF. The CDR3 DNA follows: TGTGCCAGCAAACAGGGATTGGTAGCCGGGGAGCTGTTTTTT.